Each of the 10 T cell receptor beta chains below was sequenced from the same sample in a study of T cells in Graves' hyperthyroidism and ophthalmopathy. Authors of the study amplified TCR beta CDR3 regions from RNA transcripts. HTBI primers drove first-round RT-PCR of the TCR CDR3. TCRdb independently ran MiXCR on the multiplex PCR reads; one entry per CDR3 protein. This sample has about 380,000 distinct CDR3 sequences, with about 18% found just once. Sequenced input: blood. Receptors were obtained from a man between 18 and 29 years old with Graves' ophthalmopathy.

This clonotype has more than one count but fewer than ten. This chain uses TRBV6-1 with TRBJ1-2, with D unresolved. V lost 5 bases to trimming and J lost 7 bases, with 8 bases between them. Germline V lookup: CDR1 MNHNS, CDR2 SASEGT. The CDR3 length is 11 residues. The CDR3: CASSHPFGYTF. DNA for the CDR3: TGTGCCAGCAGTCATCCTTTTGGCTACACCTTC.

The chain is built from TRBV7-9 and TRBJ2-7; 10 bases match TRBD1. Per germline, CDR1 SEHNR and CDR2 FQNEAQ (reference sequence). V was clipped by 4 bases and J by 7 bases; unmatched bases: 10. This CDR3 comprises 15 residues. The CDR3 loop reads CASSYYRDRGTEQYF. The DNA of the CDR3 is TGTGCCAGCAGCTACTACCGGGACAGGGGCACGGAGCAGTACTTC.

About this clonotype itself: This could be a read error, since a much larger clone is one nucleotide away. Since the CDR3 does not end with the conserved phenylalanine or tryptophan, this likely comes from a read error. This chain links TRBV20-1 with TRBJ2-7; tentative D call: TRBD1 (6 bases). The CDR3 sequence is 14 residues long. The V end was cut by 3 bases, the J end by 0 bases, with 12 bases between. Looked up from germline, CDR1 is DFQATT and CDR2 is SNEGSKA (reference sequence). The CDR3 spells CSASGQRSSYEQYS. The CDR3 coding sequence is TGCAGTGCTAGTGGACAGCGGAGCTCCTACGAGCAGTACTCC.

Only a few counts were recorded for this clonotype. This chain links TRBV3-1 with TRBJ2-5, with D uncertain. This CDR3 has 16 residues. Trimming took off 2 bases at V and 4 bases at J, with 17 bases between the two ends. In germline, CDR1 is LGHDT, CDR2 YNNKEL (reference sequence). CDR3 amino acids: CASSQRAYAFSETQYF. The CDR3 DNA is TGTGCCAGCAGCCAAAGGGCCTACGCCTTTTCAGAGACCCAGTACTTC.

This clonotype was seen ten or more times. The chain uses TRBV3-1 and TRBJ1-6, with 8 bases aligning to TRBD1. From germline, CDR1 is LGHDT and CDR2 YNNKEL (reference sequence). J lost 9 bases, V lost 4 bases, and 11 bases had no gene match. CDR3 length equals 16 residues. The CDR3 DNA reads as TGTGCCAGCAGCCTTCAAGGAGGGACAGGAGTTTCACCCCTCCACTTT. Protein: CASSLQGGTGVSPLHF.

The sample holds many counts of this clonotype. The chain joins TRBV9 to TRBJ2-4, with TRBD1 identical over 7 bases. The V segment lost 4 bases and the J segment 8 bases; nucleotides outside the gene matches: 12. The germline gives CDR1 SGDLS, CDR2 YYNGEE. The CDR3 runs to 15 residues. DNA for the CDR3: TGTGCCAGCAGCACCTCGACAGGGCTGGTGGACATTCAGTACTTC. Translation gives CASSTSTGLVDIQYF. Together with reference TRBV9 and TRBJ2-4, the CDR3 gives the full variable domain: DSGVTQTPKHLITATGQRVTLRCSPRSGDLSVYWYQQSLDQGLQFLIQYYNGEERAKGNILERFSAQQFPDLHSELNLSSLELGDSALYFCASSTSTGLVDIQYFGAGTRLSVL.

The J gene is TRBJ2-7, the V gene TRBV4-2, with TRBD2 matching over 9 bases. Looked up from germline, CDR1 is LGHNA and CDR2 is YNFKEQ. The V segment lost 1 base and the J segment 7 bases; nucleotides outside the gene matches: 8. The length of the CDR3 is 15 residues. The CDR3 DNA is TGTGCCAGCAGCCAAGGGACTAGCGAGGACCTAGAGCAGTACTTC. This codes for CASSQGTSEDLEQYF.

This chain joins TRBV7-2 and TRBJ2-1; 10 nucleotides line up with TRBD2. Germline CDR1 and CDR2: SGHTA and FQGNSA. V gave up 11 bases and J gave up 2 bases; unmatched junction bases: 6. The CDR3 has 14 amino acids. Here the CDR3 reads CADPLAGAYNEQFF. CDR3 coding DNA: TGTGCCGACCCCCTAGCGGGAGCCTACAATGAGCAGTTCTTC.

This clonotype occurred many times. The chain recombines TRBV20-1 with TRBJ2-3, with D possibly being TRBD2 (6 bases). The germline V gene encodes CDR1 DFQATT and CDR2 SNEGSKA (reference sequence). The CDR3 spans 14 residues. Deletions cut 7 bases from V and 0 bases from J, with 14 bases between. The CDR3 bases are TGCAGTGGGATTAGCGGAGCTAGCACAGATACGCAGTATTTT. Amino acid sequence: CSGISGASTDTQYF.

V is TRBV15 and J is TRBJ1-2; D uncertain. Trimming pared 1 base from V and 1 base from J, leaving 16 bases between. The CDR3 sequence is 17 residues long. Germline assignment: CDR1 LNHNV and CDR2 YYDKDF (reference sequence). The CDR3 DNA reads TGTGCCACCAGCAGAGGAACCTTCGACGGTATTAACTATGGCTACACCTTC. Encoded protein: CATSRGTFDGINYGYTF.